Listed below are T cell receptor beta chains from one sample, sequenced in a study of blood T cell repertoires in COVID-19. Repertoires were generated with immunoSEQ multiplex PCR, while TCRdb's copy carries only in-frame clones and drops some. Among some 530,000 clones listed, 88% were seen once. The source material was PBMCs or T cells enriched from blood (not recorded which). The receptors come from a woman aged 55-69 years who had recovered from COVID-19. CDR3s include the opening cysteine and the closing phenylalanine or tryptophan. Fields, in order: CDR3 protein, CDR3 DNA, clone size, D gene, J gene, V gene. A D gene is named only where the DNA matches it firmly. A clone size is listed for some rows: how often the clone was seen (once, few, many), or a class if it is expanded.

CDR3aa: CASSPTRQGGNTEAFF
CDR3nt: TGTGCCAGCAGCCCCACTCGACAGGGTGGGAACACTGAAGCTTTCTTT
abundance: NA
d_gene: TRBD1
j_gene: TRBJ1-1
v_gene: TRBV5-5

CDR3aa: CASSPGRDSTDTQYF
CDR3nt: TGCGCCAGCAGCCCCGGACGGGATAGCACAGATACGCAGTATTTT
abundance: NA
d_gene: NA
j_gene: TRBJ2-3
v_gene: TRBV5-1

CDR3aa: CSIGGSYGYTF
CDR3nt: TGCAGCATAGGGGGTTCCTATGGCTACACCTTC
abundance: NA
d_gene: NA
j_gene: TRBJ1-2
v_gene: TRBV29-1

CDR3aa: CASSLGQIYEQYF
CDR3nt: TGTGCCAGCAGCTTAGGACAGATCTACGAGCAGTACTTC
abundance: once
d_gene: NA
j_gene: TRBJ2-7
v_gene: TRBV7-9

CDR3aa: CASCTGGKGYTF
CDR3nt: TGTGCCAGCTGTACAGGGGGGAAAGGCTACACCTTC
abundance: NA
d_gene: TRBD1
j_gene: TRBJ1-2
v_gene: TRBV6-1

CDR3aa: CASSPRQVLIGRPDTQYF
CDR3nt: TGTGCCAGCTCACCAAGGCAGGTTCTCATCGGTCGCCCAGATACGCAGTATTTT
abundance: NA
d_gene: NA
j_gene: TRBJ2-3
v_gene: TRBV18

CDR3aa: CASSPTGIDNQPQHF
CDR3nt: TGCGCCAGCAGCCCCACAGGTATAGACAATCAGCCCCAGCATTTT
abundance: NA
d_gene: NA
j_gene: TRBJ1-5
v_gene: TRBV5-1

CDR3aa: CASSLDVLAYTDTQYF
CDR3nt: TGTGCCAGCAGCTTAGATGTTCTAGCGTACACAGATACGCAGTATTTT
abundance: NA
d_gene: NA
j_gene: TRBJ2-3
v_gene: TRBV11-2

CDR3aa: CASSIVPGQVNTEAFF
CDR3nt: TGTGCCAGTAGTATAGTCCCGGGACAGGTGAACACTGAAGCTTTCTTT
abundance: NA
d_gene: TRBD1
j_gene: TRBJ1-1
v_gene: TRBV19

CDR3aa: CASSLTPGQGAGGYTF
CDR3nt: TGTGCCAGCAGCTTAACACCGGGACAGGGGGCAGGAGGCTACACCTTC
abundance: NA
d_gene: TRBD1
j_gene: TRBJ1-2
v_gene: TRBV7-9

CDR3aa: CAWSVGNEQFF
CDR3nt: TGTGCCTGGAGTGTCGGGAATGAGCAGTTCTTC
abundance: NA
d_gene: NA
j_gene: TRBJ2-1
v_gene: TRBV30

CDR3aa: CASSSDPGGWDEQFF
CDR3nt: TGTGCCAGCAGTTCCGACCCGGGGGGGTGGGATGAGCAGTTCTTC
abundance: once
d_gene: TRBD2
j_gene: TRBJ2-1
v_gene: TRBV6-5

CDR3aa: CASSRDSAEQYF
CDR3nt: TGTGCCAGCAGCCGTGACAGTGCCGAGCAGTACTTC
abundance: NA
d_gene: NA
j_gene: TRBJ2-7
v_gene: TRBV7-9

CDR3aa: CASRDRTATNEKLFF
CDR3nt: TGTGCCAGCAGGGATCGGACAGCAACTAATGAAAAACTGTTTTTT
abundance: NA
d_gene: NA
j_gene: TRBJ1-4
v_gene: TRBV6-5

CDR3aa: CSASMGLGTEAFF
CDR3nt: TGCAGTGCTAGTATGGGACTGGGCACTGAAGCTTTCTTT
abundance: NA
d_gene: NA
j_gene: TRBJ1-1
v_gene: TRBV20-1

CDR3aa: CASSEAGNRVGYTF
CDR3nt: TGTGCCAGCAGTGAAGCGGGAAACAGGGTCGGCTACACCTTC
abundance: NA
d_gene: NA
j_gene: TRBJ1-2
v_gene: TRBV6-1

CDR3aa: CASRGQRNTEAFF
CDR3nt: TGTGCCAGCAGGGGACAGCGGAACACTGAAGCTTTCTTT
abundance: NA
d_gene: TRBD1
j_gene: TRBJ1-1
v_gene: TRBV6-5

CDR3aa: CATRSSGELFF
CDR3nt: TGTGCCACCAGGAGCTCCGGGGAGCTGTTTTTT
abundance: NA
d_gene: NA
j_gene: TRBJ2-2
v_gene: TRBV24-1

CDR3aa: CASSLFGTYQETQYF
CDR3nt: TGTGCCAGCAGTTTATTCGGGACATATCAAGAGACCCAGTACTTC
abundance: NA
d_gene: NA
j_gene: TRBJ2-5
v_gene: TRBV27

CDR3aa: CATSDPTAGKTYTF
CDR3nt: TGTGCCACCAGTGACCCTACCGCAGGGAAGACCTACACCTTC
abundance: NA
d_gene: NA
j_gene: TRBJ1-2
v_gene: TRBV24-1

CDR3aa: CASTQGPFMNTEAFF
CDR3nt: TGTGCCAGCACCCAGGGGCCCTTTATGAACACTGAAGCTTTCTTT
abundance: NA
d_gene: NA
j_gene: TRBJ1-1
v_gene: TRBV7-9

CDR3aa: CASTPGIFNEKLFF
CDR3nt: TGTGCCAGCACTCCGGGGATATTTAATGAAAAACTGTTTTTT
abundance: NA
d_gene: NA
j_gene: TRBJ1-4
v_gene: TRBV2

CDR3aa: CASSLAGQGASETQYF
CDR3nt: TGTGCCAGCAGCTTGGCCGGACAGGGGGCATCAGAGACCCAGTACTTC
abundance: NA
d_gene: TRBD1
j_gene: TRBJ2-5
v_gene: TRBV11-3

CDR3aa: CASSRTGGSYEQYF
CDR3nt: TGTGCCAGCTCTCGGACAGGGGGGTCCTACGAGCAGTACTTC
abundance: few
d_gene: TRBD1
j_gene: TRBJ2-7
v_gene: TRBV9

CDR3aa: CASRPGTGDSPLHF
CDR3nt: TGTGCCAGCAGGCCCGGGACAGGGGATTCACCCCTCCACTTT
abundance: NA
d_gene: TRBD1
j_gene: TRBJ1-6
v_gene: TRBV2

CDR3aa: CSAPVGPVQYF
CDR3nt: TGCAGTGCCCCAGTGGGGCCGGTGCAGTACTTC
abundance: NA
d_gene: NA
j_gene: TRBJ2-7
v_gene: TRBV20-1

CDR3aa: CASSLLPGQGAGYTF
CDR3nt: TGTGCCAGCAGTTTATTACCGGGACAGGGGGCTGGCTACACCTTC
abundance: NA
d_gene: TRBD1
j_gene: TRBJ1-2
v_gene: TRBV28

CDR3aa: CASRVGGGYGYTF
CDR3nt: TGTGCCAGCAGGGTGGGCGGAGGGTATGGCTACACCTTC
abundance: NA
d_gene: NA
j_gene: TRBJ1-2
v_gene: TRBV28

CDR3aa: CASSLGSGMNTEAFF
CDR3nt: TGTGCCAGCAGCTTAGGATCAGGGATGAACACTGAAGCTTTCTTT
abundance: NA
d_gene: NA
j_gene: TRBJ1-1
v_gene: TRBV11-2

CDR3aa: CAAGTSPLNTGELFF
CDR3nt: TGTGCCGCGGGGACTAGTCCTTTGAACACCGGGGAGCTGTTTTTT
abundance: NA
d_gene: TRBD2
j_gene: TRBJ2-2
v_gene: TRBV10-3

CDR3aa: CASSPGAGDADTQYF
CDR3nt: TGTGCCAGCTCACCAGGAGCGGGGGATGCAGATACGCAGTATTTT
abundance: NA
d_gene: TRBD2
j_gene: TRBJ2-3
v_gene: TRBV18

CDR3aa: CASREQGGSGNTIYF
CDR3nt: TGTGCCAGCAGGGAACAGGGCGGATCTGGAAACACCATATATTTT
abundance: NA
d_gene: NA
j_gene: TRBJ1-3
v_gene: TRBV2

CDR3aa: CASSVSGTASTDTQYF
CDR3nt: TGTGCCAGCAGTGTTTCCGGGACAGCTAGCACAGATACGCAGTATTTT
abundance: once
d_gene: TRBD1
j_gene: TRBJ2-3
v_gene: TRBV2

CDR3aa: CASSHLIGGNQPQHF
CDR3nt: TGCGCCAGCAGCCATCTTATAGGGGGCAATCAGCCCCAGCATTTT
abundance: NA
d_gene: NA
j_gene: TRBJ1-5
v_gene: TRBV4-1

CDR3aa: CASRTRADTQYF
CDR3nt: TGTGCCAGTAGAACACGGGCAGATACGCAGTATTTT
abundance: NA
d_gene: NA
j_gene: TRBJ2-3
v_gene: TRBV19